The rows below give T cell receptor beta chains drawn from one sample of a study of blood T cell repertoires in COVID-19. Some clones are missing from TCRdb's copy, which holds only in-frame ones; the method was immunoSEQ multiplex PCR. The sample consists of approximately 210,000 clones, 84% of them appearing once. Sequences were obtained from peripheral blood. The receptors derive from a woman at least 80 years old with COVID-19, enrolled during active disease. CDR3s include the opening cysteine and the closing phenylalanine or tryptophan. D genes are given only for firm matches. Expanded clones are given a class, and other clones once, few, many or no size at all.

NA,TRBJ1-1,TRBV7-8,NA,CASSFGQMNTEAFF,TGTGCCAGCAGTTTCGGACAGATGAACACTGAAGCTTTCTTT
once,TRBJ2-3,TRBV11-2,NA,CASSLEGARTDTQYF,TGTGCCAGCAGCTTAGAGGGGGCTCGCACAGATACGCAGTATTTT
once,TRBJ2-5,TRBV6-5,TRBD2,CASTRAGGPETQYF,TGTGCCAGCACCCGAGCGGGAGGGCCGGAGACCCAGTACTTC
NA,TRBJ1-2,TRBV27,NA,CASSLLGSRGYTF,TGTGCCAGCAGTCTACTCGGGAGTCGTGGCTACACCTTC
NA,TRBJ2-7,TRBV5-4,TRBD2,CASSPQGREGQYF,TGTGCCAGCAGCCCTCAGGGTAGGGAGGGGCAGTACTTC
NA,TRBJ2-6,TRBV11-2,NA,CASSLGSSGANVLTF,TGTGCCAGCAGCTTGGGCAGCTCTGGGGCCAACGTCCTGACTTTC
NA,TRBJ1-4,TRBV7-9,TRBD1,CASSLTGQGGKLFF,TGTGCCAGCAGCTTAACGGGACAGGGTGGAAAACTGTTTTTT
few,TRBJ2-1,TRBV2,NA,CASRETDYNEQFF,TGTGCCAGCCGGGAGACGGACTACAATGAGCAGTTCTTC
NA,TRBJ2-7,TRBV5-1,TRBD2,CASSFGVGGRAEDEQYF,TGCGCCAGCAGCTTCGGTGTGGGCGGGAGGGCCGAGGACGAGCAGTACTTC
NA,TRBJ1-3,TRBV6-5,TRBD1,CASATGVRNTIYF,TGTGCCAGCGCGACAGGGGTTAGAAACACCATATATTTT
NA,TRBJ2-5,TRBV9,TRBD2,CASSLAGGGETQYF,TGTGCCAGCAGCCTAGCGGGAGGGGGAGAGACCCAGTACTTC
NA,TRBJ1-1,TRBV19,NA,CASSHSIGTGRFGTEAFF,TGTGCCAGTAGCCACTCGATCGGTACAGGGAGATTCGGCACTGAAGCTTTCTTT
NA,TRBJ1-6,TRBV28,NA,CASSLRGGFRSPLHF,TGTGCCAGCAGTTTGAGGGGGGGATTTAGGAGTCCCCTCCACTTT
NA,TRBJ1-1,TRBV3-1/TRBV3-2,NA,CASSHQGLVTEAFF,TGTGCCAGCAGCCACCAGGGTTTGGTCACTGAAGCTTTCTTT
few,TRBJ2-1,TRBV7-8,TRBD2,CASSFYGLAGGNEQFF,TGTGCCAGCAGCTTTTATGGACTAGCGGGAGGGAATGAGCAGTTCTTC
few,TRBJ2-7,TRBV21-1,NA,CASSKGNREDSYEQYF,TGTGCCAGCAGCAAAGGTAACAGGGAAGATTCCTACGAGCAGTACTTC
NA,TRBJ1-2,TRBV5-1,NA,CASSGEFDGYTF,TGCGCCAGCAGCGGGGAGTTCGATGGCTACACCTTC
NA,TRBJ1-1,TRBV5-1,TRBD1,CASDTGAGTEAFF,TGCGCCAGCGACACAGGGGCAGGCACTGAAGCTTTCTTT
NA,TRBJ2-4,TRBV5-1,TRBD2,CASTQAGAGPGAKNIQYF,TGCGCCAGCACCCAAGCGGGAGCGGGTCCCGGGGCCAAAAACATTCAGTACTTC
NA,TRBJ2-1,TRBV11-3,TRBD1,CASSSGTGPYNEQFF,TGTGCCAGCAGTTCCGGGACAGGGCCGTACAATGAGCAGTTCTTC
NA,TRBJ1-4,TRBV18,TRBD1,CASSPSGGEKLFF,TGTGCCAGCTCACCCTCAGGGGGTGAAAAACTGTTTTTT
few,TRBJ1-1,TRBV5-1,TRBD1,CASTSTGEHTEAFF,TGCGCCAGCACCTCGACAGGGGAGCACACTGAAGCTTTCTTT
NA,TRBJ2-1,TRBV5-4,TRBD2,CASSPPPRGSGEDEQFF,TGTGCCAGCAGCCCCCCGCCCCGGGGTAGCGGGGAGGATGAGCAGTTCTTC
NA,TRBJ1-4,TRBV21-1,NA,CASSKAKGRDSLISATNEKLFF,TGTGCCAGCAGCAAGGCCAAGGGTCGGGACAGCCTGATTTCTGCAACTAATGAAAAACTGTTTTTT